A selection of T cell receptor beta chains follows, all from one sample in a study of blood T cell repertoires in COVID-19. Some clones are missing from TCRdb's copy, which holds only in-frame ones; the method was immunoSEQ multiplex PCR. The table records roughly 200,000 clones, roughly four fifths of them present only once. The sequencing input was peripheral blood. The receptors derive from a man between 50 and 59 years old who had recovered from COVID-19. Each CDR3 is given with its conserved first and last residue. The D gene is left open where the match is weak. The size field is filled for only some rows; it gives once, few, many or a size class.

CDR3: CASSPQVGGYEQYF
DNA: TGTGCCAGCAGTCCACAGGTGGGCGGCTACGAGCAGTACTTC
size: .
V: TRBV6-2/TRBV6-3
J: TRBJ2-7
D: .

CDR3: CASSRQGSSYNEQFF
DNA: TGTGCCAGCAGCCGACAGGGGAGCTCCTACAATGAGCAGTTCTTC
size: .
V: TRBV7-3
J: TRBJ2-1
D: TRBD1

CDR3: CASSESTLIAGARETQYF
DNA: TGCGCCAGCAGTGAGTCCACCCTCATAGCGGGAGCAAGAGAGACCCAGTACTTC
size: .
V: TRBV10-1
J: TRBJ2-5
D: TRBD2

CDR3: CASRVQLGTPSYNEQFF
DNA: TGTGCCAGCAGGGTCCAACTCGGGACTCCCAGCTACAATGAGCAGTTCTTC
size: .
V: TRBV27
J: TRBJ2-1
D: .

CDR3: CASSVRVNTEAFF
DNA: TGTGCCAGCTCGGTACGGGTGAACACTGAAGCTTTCTTT
size: once
V: TRBV6-5
J: TRBJ1-1
D: .

CDR3: CATSDSARVDNSAYNEQFF
DNA: TGTGCCACCAGTGATTCTGCGAGGGTTGACAACTCCGCCTACAATGAGCAGTTCTTC
size: .
V: TRBV24-1
J: TRBJ2-1
D: .

CDR3: CASSLGTRGHTQYF
DNA: TGTGCCAGCAGTTTAGGGACTAGGGGCCATACGCAGTATTTT
size: .
V: TRBV27
J: TRBJ2-3
D: TRBD2

CDR3: CASSYGLRHNEQFF
DNA: TGTGCCAGCAGTTACGGACTACGTCACAATGAGCAGTTCTTC
size: .
V: TRBV6-2/TRBV6-3
J: TRBJ2-1
D: .

CDR3: CASSQEAGRGRPQHF
DNA: TGCGCCAGCAGCCAAGAAGCTGGCAGGGGGCGGCCCCAGCATTTT
size: .
V: TRBV4-3
J: TRBJ1-5
D: TRBD1

CDR3: CASSSDRGRRYF
DNA: TGTGCCAGCAGTTCCGACAGGGGGCGAAGGTATTTT
size: .
V: TRBV27
J: TRBJ2-3
D: TRBD1

CDR3: CASSHRSRDPSYNEQFF
DNA: TGTGCCAGCAGCCACCGATCGCGGGATCCGTCCTACAATGAGCAGTTCTTC
size: .
V: TRBV4-2
J: TRBJ2-1
D: .

CDR3: CASSYSTGTSFYEQYF
DNA: TGTGCCAGCAGTTACAGTACCGGGACTTCATTCTACGAGCAGTACTTC
size: .
V: TRBV6-5
J: TRBJ2-7
D: .

CDR3: CASSGGTGAGSGANVLTF
DNA: TGTGCCAGCAGTGGTGGGACAGGGGCTGGCTCTGGGGCCAACGTCCTGACTTTC
size: .
V: TRBV2
J: TRBJ2-6
D: TRBD1

CDR3: CASSYGETQYF
DNA: TGTGCCAGCAGCTACGGGGAGACCCAGTACTTC
size: .
V: TRBV9
J: TRBJ2-5
D: .

CDR3: CASSPQGAGAYEQYF
DNA: TGTGCCAGCTCACCACAGGGGGCTGGGGCCTACGAGCAGTACTTC
size: once
V: TRBV18
J: TRBJ2-7
D: TRBD1

CDR3: CAISDRTGGRETQYF
DNA: TGTGCCATCAGTGACCGGACAGGGGGTAGGGAGACCCAGTACTTC
size: .
V: TRBV10-3
J: TRBJ2-5
D: TRBD1

CDR3: CASSGYLQGETEAFF
DNA: TGTGCCAGCAGCGGATACCTACAGGGAGAGACTGAAGCTTTCTTT
size: .
V: TRBV9
J: TRBJ1-1
D: .

CDR3: CASSEPEREGLYNEQFF
DNA: TGTGCCAGCAGTGAACCGGAGCGGGAGGGCCTTTACAATGAGCAGTTCTTC
size: .
V: TRBV6-1
J: TRBJ2-1
D: TRBD2

CDR3: CASSLTGANEQFF
DNA: TGTGCCAGCAGCTTAACGGGGGCCAATGAGCAGTTCTTC
size: .
V: TRBV7-3
J: TRBJ2-1
D: .

CDR3: CASSPSRYIQGSSYNEQFF
DNA: TGCGCCAGCAGCCCCTCACGGTATATTCAGGGTTCATCCTACAATGAGCAGTTCTTC
size: .
V: TRBV4-1
J: TRBJ2-1
D: .

CDR3: CASKTSGYEQYF
DNA: TGTGCCAGCAAGACTAGCGGCTACGAGCAGTACTTC
size: .
V: TRBV28
J: TRBJ2-7
D: TRBD2

CDR3: CASSYIASGSPSYNEQFF
DNA: TGTGCCAGCAGTTATATCGCTAGCGGGAGCCCCTCCTACAATGAGCAGTTCTTC
size: .
V: TRBV6-2/TRBV6-3
J: TRBJ2-1
D: TRBD2

CDR3: CASSDSGTGYEQYF
DNA: TGCGCCAGCAGCGACTCCGGGACAGGCTACGAGCAGTACTTC
size: .
V: TRBV10-1
J: TRBJ2-7
D: TRBD1

CDR3: CATSDLGGSVDTQYF
DNA: TGTGCCACCAGTGATTTGGGGGGGAGTGTCGATACGCAGTATTTT
size: .
V: TRBV24-1
J: TRBJ2-3
D: .

CDR3: CASSSPGLAENTGELFF
DNA: TGTGCCAGCAGTTCTCCCGGACTAGCGGAGAACACCGGGGAGCTGTTTTTT
size: .
V: TRBV28
J: TRBJ2-2
D: TRBD2

CDR3: CASSLIENEQFF
DNA: TGTGCCAGCAGTCTCATAGAGAACGAGCAGTTCTTC
size: .
V: TRBV28
J: TRBJ2-1
D: .

CDR3: CASSQDSTGASGNTIYF
DNA: TGTGCCAGCAGCCAAGATTCGACAGGGGCTTCTGGAAACACCATATATTTT
size: few
V: TRBV4-2
J: TRBJ1-3
D: TRBD1

CDR3: CASRGDPDSQETQYF
DNA: TGTGCCAGCAGGGGAGATCCAGATTCTCAAGAGACCCAGTACTTC
size: .
V: TRBV5-4
J: TRBJ2-5
D: .

CDR3: CASSLEGSSGNTIYF
DNA: TGTGCCAGCAGCTTGGAGGGTAGCTCTGGAAACACCATATATTTT
size: .
V: TRBV7-6
J: TRBJ1-3
D: .

CDR3: CASSHYMTGTDTQYF
DNA: TGTGCCAGCAGCCATTATATGACCGGGACAGATACGCAGTATTTT
size: .
V: TRBV4-2
J: TRBJ2-3
D: .

CDR3: CASGQGVVSPLHF
DNA: TGTGCCAGCGGACAGGGAGTGGTTTCACCCCTCCACTTT
size: .
V: TRBV7-8
J: TRBJ1-6
D: TRBD1

CDR3: CASSTQGLAALTDTQYF
DNA: TGTGCCAGTAGTACACAGGGACTAGCGGCCCTCACAGATACGCAGTATTTT
size: .
V: TRBV19
J: TRBJ2-3
D: TRBD2

CDR3: CASSESWAGTEAFF
DNA: TGTGCCAGCAGTGAGAGTTGGGCGGGCACTGAAGCTTTCTTT
size: .
V: TRBV6-4
J: TRBJ1-1
D: .

CDR3: CASSPERVTNEKLFF
DNA: TGTGCCAGCTCACCGGAGAGGGTCACTAATGAAAAACTGTTTTTT
size: .
V: TRBV18
J: TRBJ1-4
D: .

CDR3: CASSGYTGKWSYEQYF
DNA: TGTGCCAGCAGTGGGTATACAGGGAAGTGGTCCTACGAGCAGTACTTC
size: .
V: TRBV27
J: TRBJ2-7
D: .

CDR3: CASSSVTGSYEQYF
DNA: TGTGCCAGCAGCTCCGTTACAGGATCCTACGAGCAGTACTTC
size: .
V: TRBV5-6
J: TRBJ2-7
D: .

CDR3: CASNTGGGNQPQHF
DNA: TGTGCCAGCAATACAGGGGGCGGCAATCAGCCCCAGCATTTT
size: .
V: TRBV6-5
J: TRBJ1-5
D: TRBD1

CDR3: CATSDSDSFSGNTIYF
DNA: TGTGCCACCAGTGATTCGGACAGCTTCTCTGGAAACACCATATATTTT
size: .
V: TRBV24-1
J: TRBJ1-3
D: .

CDR3: CASSTTLADENIQYF
DNA: TGTGCCAGCAGCACCACGTTAGCAGATGAAAACATTCAGTACTTC
size: .
V: TRBV7-9
J: TRBJ2-4
D: .

CDR3: CASSSGTGVYNEQFF
DNA: TGTGCCAGCAGCTCCGGGACAGGGGTTTACAATGAGCAGTTCTTC
size: .
V: TRBV5-6
J: TRBJ2-1
D: TRBD1

CDR3: CASSKSNPERDQETQYF
DNA: TGTGCCAGCAGCAAATCAAATCCGGAGCGTGACCAAGAGACCCAGTACTTC
size: .
V: TRBV21-1
J: TRBJ2-5
D: .

CDR3: CSVDGSGTIYF
DNA: TGCAGCGTCGATGGGTCAGGCACCATATATTTT
size: .
V: TRBV29-1
J: TRBJ1-3
D: .

CDR3: CAISPVGGYNEQFF
DNA: TGTGCCATCAGTCCGGTGGGGGGATACAATGAGCAGTTCTTC
size: few
V: TRBV10-3
J: TRBJ2-1
D: .

CDR3: CASSVTSSTGELFF
DNA: TGTGCCAGCAGCGTGACTAGCTCTACCGGGGAGCTGTTTTTT
size: .
V: TRBV2
J: TRBJ2-2
D: TRBD2

CDR3: CASSLDRINEKLFF
DNA: TGTGCCAGCAGCTTAGACAGGATTAATGAAAAACTGTTTTTT
size: .
V: TRBV7-2
J: TRBJ1-4
D: .

CDR3: CASSPEKGTGGLPLHF
DNA: TGCGCCAGCAGCCCGGAAAAGGGGACAGGGGGTTTACCCCTCCACTTT
size: .
V: TRBV5-1
J: TRBJ1-6
D: TRBD1

CDR3: CAWRRQGYSDEQYF
DNA: TGTGCCTGGAGGCGACAGGGTTACTCAGACGAGCAGTACTTC
size: .
V: TRBV30
J: TRBJ2-7
D: TRBD1

CDR3: CASSRDTGANYGYTF
DNA: TGTGCCAGCAGCCGGGACACCGGAGCTAACTATGGCTACACCTTC
size: .
V: TRBV7-2
J: TRBJ1-2
D: .

CDR3: CASRADSSYEQYF
DNA: TGTGCCAGCAGGGCAGACAGTTCCTACGAGCAGTACTTC
size: .
V: TRBV2
J: TRBJ2-7
D: .

CDR3: CASSLAPRGREKLFF
DNA: TGTGCCAGCAGCTTGGCCCCACGGGGTCGGGAAAAACTGTTTTTT
size: .
V: TRBV5-4
J: TRBJ1-4
D: .

CDR3: CASLAGDRSTDTQYF
DNA: TGTGCCAGTCTAGCGGGAGACCGTTCAACAGATACGCAGTATTTT
size: .
V: TRBV6-4
J: TRBJ2-3
D: TRBD2

CDR3: CASSVDRFRSTGELFF
DNA: TGTGCCAGCAGCGTAGATAGATTCCGGAGTACCGGGGAGCTGTTTTTT
size: .
V: TRBV9
J: TRBJ2-2
D: .

CDR3: CASSPRSGRWNGANVLTF
DNA: TGCGCCAGCAGCCCCCGGAGCGGGAGGTGGAATGGGGCCAACGTCCTGACTTTC
size: .
V: TRBV5-1
J: TRBJ2-6
D: TRBD2

CDR3: CASRPFGLAGGMDTGELFF
DNA: TGTGCCAGTAGGCCATTCGGACTAGCGGGAGGGATGGACACCGGGGAGCTGTTTTTT
size: few
V: TRBV19
J: TRBJ2-2
D: TRBD2

CDR3: CASRRGQGPNNEQFF
DNA: TGTGCCAGCCGAAGGGGACAGGGCCCGAACAATGAGCAGTTCTTC
size: .
V: TRBV19
J: TRBJ2-1
D: TRBD1

CDR3: CSVDIAGARETQYF
DNA: TGCAGCGTTGATATCGCGGGGGCACGAGAGACCCAGTACTTC
size: .
V: TRBV29-1
J: TRBJ2-5
D: .

CDR3: CASSSEPGTHEKLFF
DNA: TGTGCCAGCAGCTCGGAGCCGGGGACACATGAAAAACTGTTTTTT
size: .
V: TRBV7-8
J: TRBJ1-4
D: .

CDR3: CASSAGTELVDRKELFF
DNA: TGTGCCAGCAGCGCCGGGACAGAACTAGTAGATAGAAAAGAACTGTTTTTT
size: .
V: TRBV2
J: TRBJ1-4
D: TRBD1